These 16 T cell receptor beta chains were sequenced from one sample in a study of cytomegalovirus exposure and HLA in healthy donors. The PCR made use of 60 Vbeta and 13 Jbeta primers. Libraries were prepared by immunoSEQ multiplex PCR; TCRdb keeps only in-frame clonotypes and omits some of them. Across about 75,000 clones, the top ten clones capture 2.7% of the sample. Sequenced material: PBMCs. The receptors shown here come from a man aged 35 to 55 in good health and CMV-seronegative.

The rearrangement uses TRBV5-6 and TRBJ1-3; 8 positions match TRBD1. V lost 4 bases, J lost 8 bases, and 11 bases stayed unmatched. Germline lookup yields CDR1 SGHDT and CDR2 YYEEEE. The CDR3 covers 15 residues. CDR3 nucleotides: TGTGCCAGCAGCGCAACCGGGACAGGTTTATACACCATATATTTT. This gives the protein CASSATGTGLYTIYF.

The rearrangement uses TRBV6-1 and TRBJ2-7; D gene ambiguous. Germline CDR1 is MNHNS and CDR2 is SASEGT. The CDR3 is 13 amino acids. Trimming shortened V by 4 bases and J by 2 bases, and 9 bases separated the two germline ends. As DNA, the CDR3 is TGTGCCAGCAGTGCTCATGAGGCCTACGAGCAGTACTTC. This sequence encodes CASSAHEAYEQYF.

The chain is built from TRBV5-1 and TRBJ1-6; TRBD1 might be the D (6 bases). With 4 bases removed from V and 6 bases from J, the gap between germline ends came to 11 bases. CDR3 length: 14 amino acids. Germline assignment: CDR1 SGHRS and CDR2 YFSETQ. In DNA form, the CDR3 reads TGCGCCAGCAGCGAGACAGGTTTTAATTCACCCCTCCACTTT. Its translation: CASSETGFNSPLHF.

The chain links TRBV5-8 to TRBJ1-1; D may be TRBD1 (5 bases). Per the germline V gene, CDR1 is SGHTS and CDR2 is YDEGEE. V was pared by 1 base and J by 0 bases, with 7 bases between. This CDR3 has 14 residues. CDR3 nucleotide sequence: TGTGCCAGCAGCTTGCAGGGAATGAACACTGAAGCTTTCTTT. Encoded protein: CASSLQGMNTEAFF.

Concerning this clone itself: Its ends do not fully match the called genes, so a read error is possible. The CDR3 DNA sequence: TGCTGGGAGGGAGGCTATGGCTACACCTTC. The encoded protein is CWEGGYGYTF. The rearrangement uses TRBV19 and TRBJ1-2; D is undetermined. This CDR3 has 10 residues. From germline, CDR1 is LNHDA and CDR2 SQIVND (reference sequence).

The rearrangement links TRBV6-5 to TRBJ1-5, with D perhaps matching TRBD1 (5 bases). Per the germline V gene, CDR1 is MNHEY and CDR2 is SVGAGI. The CDR3 covers 13 residues. V was pared by 11 bases and J by 4 bases, with 15 bases between. CDR3 nucleotides: TGTGCCCGCGGGGCCCCAGGGAATCAGCCCCAGCATTTT. Protein sequence: CARGAPGNQPQHF.

The chain carries TRBV5-6 and TRBJ2-4; 7 bases are a match to TRBD2. The germline V gene encodes CDR1 SGHDT and CDR2 YYEEEE. V gave up 0 bases and J gave up 0 bases; unmatched junction bases: 12. This CDR3 contains 19 residues. The chain's CDR3 is CASSLGGPSGALAKNIQYF. The CDR3 bases are TGTGCCAGCAGCTTGGGAGGGCCTAGCGGTGCACTAGCCAAAAACATTCAGTACTTC.

The gene calls are TRBV7-8 and TRBJ1-1; 10 bases line up with TRBD1. Germline CDR1 SGHVS, CDR2 FQNEAQ. Losses at the gene ends were 5 bases for V and 0 bases for J; bases not matched to a gene: 6. CDR3 size: 16 residues. The CDR3 loop is CASSEGQGFMNTEAFF. The DNA for the CDR3 is TGTGCCAGCAGCGAGGGACAGGGGTTCATGAACACTGAAGCTTTCTTT.

The V gene is TRBV28, the J gene TRBJ1-5, with 8 nucleotides matching TRBD1. CDR3 length: 17 residues. From germline, CDR1 is MDHEN and CDR2 SYDVKM. V shed 6 bases, J shed 4 bases, and the junction held 14 bases outside the gene matches. CDR3 protein: CASRPMGQVGSNQPQHF. In DNA, the CDR3 is TGTGCCAGCAGACCTATGGGACAGGTGGGGTCTAATCAGCCCCAGCATTTT.

The chain combines TRBV5-8 with TRBJ2-5; 8 bases map to TRBD2. Germline V CDR1 and CDR2: SGHTS, YDEGEE. The CDR3 contains 16 residues. V gave up 0 bases and J gave up 5 bases; unmatched junction bases: 9. CDR3 nucleotides: TGTGCCAGCAGCTTGGGAGCGGGGGTCACCCGGGAGACCCAGTACTTC. Translation gives CASSLGAGVTRETQYF. Complete variable domain (other parts from reference TRBV5-8 and TRBJ2-5): EAGVTQSPTHLIKTRGQQATLRCSPISGHTSVYWYQQALGLGLQFLLWYDEGEERNRGNFPPRFSGRQFPNYSSELNVNALELEDSALYLCASSLGAGVTRETQYFGPGTRLLVL.

This chain joins TRBV19 and TRBJ1-3; a weak D match, TRBD1 (6 bases). The V gene's germline CDR1 is LNHDA and CDR2 SQIVND (reference sequence). Trimming stripped 2 bases from V and 0 bases from J, with 8 bases between. The CDR3 totals 15 residues. The CDR3 sequence: CASSIQGSSGNTIYF. The CDR3 DNA reads TGTGCCAGTAGTATACAGGGGTCCTCTGGAAACACCATATATTTT.

The rearrangement joins TRBV30 to TRBJ1-1; 7 nucleotides line up with TRBD1. The CDR3 runs to 13 residues. The V gene's germline CDR1 is GTSNPN and CDR2 SVGIG (reference sequence). Unmatched junction bases numbered 10, after V lost 5 bases and J lost 7 bases. The CDR3 coding sequence is TGTGCCTGGGACCGGGACAGCCTAAGTGAAGCTTTCTTT. Translated: CAWDRDSLSEAFF.

V usage is TRBV18 and J usage is TRBJ2-7, with D maybe TRBD1 (5 bases). Trimming left V 2 bases short and J 4 bases short, with 15 bases between. CDR1 is KGHSH, CDR2 LQKENI, per germline. This CDR3 has 15 residues. This CDR3 reads CASSPIRASGYEQYF. The CDR3 coding sequence is TGTGCCAGCTCACCAATCAGGGCCTCAGGATACGAGCAGTACTTC.

The V gene is TRBV6-5, the J gene TRBJ1-1; D is uncertain. The V end was cut by 2 bases, the J end by 6 bases, with 13 bases between. CDR3 length equals 14 residues. The germline CDR1 and CDR2 sequences are MNHEY and SVGAGI. CDR3 loop: CASSYGREDAEAFF. The CDR3, as DNA: TGTGCCAGCAGTTACGGGCGGGAGGACGCTGAAGCTTTCTTT.

The rearrangement joins TRBV5-1 to TRBJ2-5; 7 nucleotides agree with TRBD1. The J call is in doubt because the DNA end fits TRBJ2-7 better. Germline values: CDR1 SGHRS, CDR2 YFSETQ. CDR3 length equals 14 residues. The DNA of the CDR3 is TGCGCCAGCAGCTTGGGGGACAGTCCCTACGAGCAGTACTTC. This sequence encodes CASSLGDSPYEQYF.

The chain combines TRBV14 with TRBJ1-2; 8 bases line up with TRBD1. The trim removed 3 bases at V and 4 bases at J, leaving 4 bases unmatched. The CDR3 is made up of 14 amino acids. Germline-derived CDR1 and CDR2 are SGHDN and FVKESK. CDR3 protein: CASSQGQDTYGYTF. The CDR3 DNA follows: TGTGCCAGCAGCCAGGGACAGGATACCTATGGCTACACCTTC.